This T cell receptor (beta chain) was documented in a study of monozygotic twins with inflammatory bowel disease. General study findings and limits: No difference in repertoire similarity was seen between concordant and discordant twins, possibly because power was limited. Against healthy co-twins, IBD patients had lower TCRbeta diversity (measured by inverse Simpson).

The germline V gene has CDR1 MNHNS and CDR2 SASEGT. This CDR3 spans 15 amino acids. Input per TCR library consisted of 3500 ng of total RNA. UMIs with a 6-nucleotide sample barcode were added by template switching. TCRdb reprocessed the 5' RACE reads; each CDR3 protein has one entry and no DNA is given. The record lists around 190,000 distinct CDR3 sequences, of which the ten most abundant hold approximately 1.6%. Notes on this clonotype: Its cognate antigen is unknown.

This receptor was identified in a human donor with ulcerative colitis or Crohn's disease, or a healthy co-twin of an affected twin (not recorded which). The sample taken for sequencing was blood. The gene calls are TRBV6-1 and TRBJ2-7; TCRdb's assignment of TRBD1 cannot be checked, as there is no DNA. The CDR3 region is CASRLSGTARNEQYF.